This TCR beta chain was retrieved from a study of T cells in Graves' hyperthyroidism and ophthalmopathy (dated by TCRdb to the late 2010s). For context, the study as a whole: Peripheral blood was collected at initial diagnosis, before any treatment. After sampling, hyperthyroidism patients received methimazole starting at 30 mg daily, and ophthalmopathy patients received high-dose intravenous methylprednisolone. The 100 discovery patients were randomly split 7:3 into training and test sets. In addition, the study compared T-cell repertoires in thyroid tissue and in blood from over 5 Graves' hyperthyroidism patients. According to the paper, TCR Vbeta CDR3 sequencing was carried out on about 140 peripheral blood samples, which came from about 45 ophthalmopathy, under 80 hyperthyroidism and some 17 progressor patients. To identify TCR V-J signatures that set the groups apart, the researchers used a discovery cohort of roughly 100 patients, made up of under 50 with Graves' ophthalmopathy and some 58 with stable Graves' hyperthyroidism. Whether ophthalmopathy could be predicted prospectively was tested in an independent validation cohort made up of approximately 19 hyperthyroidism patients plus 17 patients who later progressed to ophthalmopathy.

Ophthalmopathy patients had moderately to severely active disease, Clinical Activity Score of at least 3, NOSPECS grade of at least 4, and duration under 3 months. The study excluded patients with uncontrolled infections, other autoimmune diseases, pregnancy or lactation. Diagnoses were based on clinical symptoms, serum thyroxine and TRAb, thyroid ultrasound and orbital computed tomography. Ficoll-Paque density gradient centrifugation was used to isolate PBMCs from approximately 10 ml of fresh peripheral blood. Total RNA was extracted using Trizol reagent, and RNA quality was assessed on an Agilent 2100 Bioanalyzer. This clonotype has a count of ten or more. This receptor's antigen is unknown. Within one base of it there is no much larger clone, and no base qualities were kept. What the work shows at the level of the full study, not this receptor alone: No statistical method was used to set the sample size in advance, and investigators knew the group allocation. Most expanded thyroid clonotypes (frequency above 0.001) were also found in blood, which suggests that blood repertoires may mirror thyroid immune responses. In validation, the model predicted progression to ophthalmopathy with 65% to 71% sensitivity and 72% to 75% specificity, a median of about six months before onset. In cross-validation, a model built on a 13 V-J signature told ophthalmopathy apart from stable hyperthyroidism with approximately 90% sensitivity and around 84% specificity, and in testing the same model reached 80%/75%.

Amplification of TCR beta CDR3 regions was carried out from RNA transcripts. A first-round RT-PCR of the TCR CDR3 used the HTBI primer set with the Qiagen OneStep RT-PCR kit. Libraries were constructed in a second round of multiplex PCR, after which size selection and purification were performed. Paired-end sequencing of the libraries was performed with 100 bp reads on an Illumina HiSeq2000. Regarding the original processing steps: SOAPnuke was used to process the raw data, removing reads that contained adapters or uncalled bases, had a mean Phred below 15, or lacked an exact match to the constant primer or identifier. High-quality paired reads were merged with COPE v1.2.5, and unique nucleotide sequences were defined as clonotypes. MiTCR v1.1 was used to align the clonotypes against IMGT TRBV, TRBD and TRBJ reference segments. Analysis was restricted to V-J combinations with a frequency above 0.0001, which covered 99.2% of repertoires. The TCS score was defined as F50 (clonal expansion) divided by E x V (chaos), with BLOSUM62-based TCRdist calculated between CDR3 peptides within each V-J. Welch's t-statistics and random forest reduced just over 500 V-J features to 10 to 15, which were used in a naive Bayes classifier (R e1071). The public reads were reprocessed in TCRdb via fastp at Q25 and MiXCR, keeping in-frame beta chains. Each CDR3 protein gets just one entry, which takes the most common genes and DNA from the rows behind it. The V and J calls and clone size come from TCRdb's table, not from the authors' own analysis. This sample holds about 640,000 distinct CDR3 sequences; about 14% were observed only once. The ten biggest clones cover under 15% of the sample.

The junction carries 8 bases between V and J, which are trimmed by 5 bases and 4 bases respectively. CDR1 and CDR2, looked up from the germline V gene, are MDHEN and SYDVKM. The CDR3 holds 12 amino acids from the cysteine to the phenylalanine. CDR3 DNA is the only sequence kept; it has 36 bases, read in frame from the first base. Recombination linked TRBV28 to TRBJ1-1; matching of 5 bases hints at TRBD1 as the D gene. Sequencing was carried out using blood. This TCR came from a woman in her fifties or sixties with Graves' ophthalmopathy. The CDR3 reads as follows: CASSIRATEAFF. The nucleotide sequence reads TGTGCCAGCAGTATCAGGGCCACTGAAGCTTTCTTT.